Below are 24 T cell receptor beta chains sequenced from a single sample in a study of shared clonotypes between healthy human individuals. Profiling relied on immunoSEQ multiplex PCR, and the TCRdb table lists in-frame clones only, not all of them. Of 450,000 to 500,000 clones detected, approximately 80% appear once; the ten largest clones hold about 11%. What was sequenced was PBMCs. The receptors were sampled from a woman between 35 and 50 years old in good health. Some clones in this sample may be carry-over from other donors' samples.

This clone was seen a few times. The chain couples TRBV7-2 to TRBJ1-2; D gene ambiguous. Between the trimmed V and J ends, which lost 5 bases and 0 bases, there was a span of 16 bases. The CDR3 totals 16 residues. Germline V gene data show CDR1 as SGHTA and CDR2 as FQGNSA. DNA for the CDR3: TGTGCCAGCAGCCGCCGTGGGTTGGATGCTAACTATGGCTACACCTTC. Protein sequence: CASSRRGLDANYGYTF.

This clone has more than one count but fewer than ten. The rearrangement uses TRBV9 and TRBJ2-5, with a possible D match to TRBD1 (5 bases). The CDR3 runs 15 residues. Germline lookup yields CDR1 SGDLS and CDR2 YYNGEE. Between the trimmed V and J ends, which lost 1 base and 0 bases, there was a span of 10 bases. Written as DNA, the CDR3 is TGTGCCAGCAGCGTATTAGGGGCCGACCAAGAGACCCAGTACTTC. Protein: CASSVLGADQETQYF.

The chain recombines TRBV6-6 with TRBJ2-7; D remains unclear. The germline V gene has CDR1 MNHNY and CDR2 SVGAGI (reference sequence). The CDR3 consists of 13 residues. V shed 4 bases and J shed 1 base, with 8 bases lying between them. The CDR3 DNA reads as TGTGCCAGCAGTTGGCTACCTTCCTACGAGCAGTACTTC. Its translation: CASSWLPSYEQYF.

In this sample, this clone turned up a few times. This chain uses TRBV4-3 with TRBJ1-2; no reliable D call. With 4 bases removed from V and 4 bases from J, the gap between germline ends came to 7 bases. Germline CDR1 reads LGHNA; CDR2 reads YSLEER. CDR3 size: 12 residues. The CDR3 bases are TGCGCCAGCAGCCGGCTCGGCTATGGCTACACCTTC. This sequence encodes CASSRLGYGYTF.

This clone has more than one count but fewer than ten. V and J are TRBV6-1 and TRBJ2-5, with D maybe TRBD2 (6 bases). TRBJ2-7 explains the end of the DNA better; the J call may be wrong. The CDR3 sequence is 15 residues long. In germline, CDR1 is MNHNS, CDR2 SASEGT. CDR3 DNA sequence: TGTGCCAGCAGTGAAGCGGAGGAGGGGTCCTACGAGCAGTACTTC. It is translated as CASSEAEEGSYEQYF.

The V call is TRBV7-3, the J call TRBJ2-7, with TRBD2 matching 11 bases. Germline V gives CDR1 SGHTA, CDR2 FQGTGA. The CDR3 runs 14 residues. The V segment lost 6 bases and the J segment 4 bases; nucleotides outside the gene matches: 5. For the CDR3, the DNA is TGTGCCAGCAGTGGGACTAGCGGAGATTACGAGCAGTACTTC. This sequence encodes CASSGTSGDYEQYF.

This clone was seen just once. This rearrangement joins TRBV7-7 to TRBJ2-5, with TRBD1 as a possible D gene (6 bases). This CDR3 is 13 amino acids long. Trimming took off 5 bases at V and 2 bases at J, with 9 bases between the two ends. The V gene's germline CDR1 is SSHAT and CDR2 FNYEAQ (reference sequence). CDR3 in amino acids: CASSLGQQETQYF. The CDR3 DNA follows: TGTGCCAGCAGCCTGGGACAACAAGAGACCCAGTACTTC. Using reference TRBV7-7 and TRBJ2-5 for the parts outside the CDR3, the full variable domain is GAGVSQSPRYKVTKRGQDVTLRCDPISSHATLYWYQQALGQGPEFLTYFNYEAQPDKSGLPSDRFSAERPEGSISTLTIQRTEQRDSAMYRCASSLGQQETQYFGPGTRLLVL.

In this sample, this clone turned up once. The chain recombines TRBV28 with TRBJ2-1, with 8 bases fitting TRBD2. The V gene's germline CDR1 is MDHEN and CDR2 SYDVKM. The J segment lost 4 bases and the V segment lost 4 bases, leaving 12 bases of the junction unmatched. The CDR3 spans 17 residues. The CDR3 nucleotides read TGTGCCAGCAGTTCATCAACTACTAGCGGAGGGTACAATGAGCAGTTCTTC. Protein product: CASSSSTTSGGYNEQFF.

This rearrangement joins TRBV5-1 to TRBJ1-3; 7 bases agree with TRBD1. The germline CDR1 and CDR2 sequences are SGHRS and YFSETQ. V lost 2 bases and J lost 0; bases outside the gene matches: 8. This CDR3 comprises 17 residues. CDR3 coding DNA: TGCGCCAGCAGCTTAACAGGGGTAATCAACTCTGGAAACACCATATATTTT. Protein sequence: CASSLTGVINSGNTIYF.

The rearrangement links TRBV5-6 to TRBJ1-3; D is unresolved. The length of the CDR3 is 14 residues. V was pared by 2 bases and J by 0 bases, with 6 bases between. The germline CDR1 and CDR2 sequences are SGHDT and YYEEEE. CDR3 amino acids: CASSFPTSGNTIYF. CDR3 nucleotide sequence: TGTGCCAGCAGCTTCCCGACCTCTGGAAACACCATATATTTT.

The CDR3 DNA sequence: TGCGCCAGCAGCTTGCCGGGACTAGCGGGAGACAATGAGCAGTTCTTC. As protein: CASSLPGLAGDNEQFF. This sequence joins TRBV5-1 and TRBJ2-1; 14 bases fit TRBD2. V shed 1 base, J shed 5 bases, and the junction held 2 bases outside the gene matches. The CDR3 extends over 16 amino acids. CDR1 SGHRS and CDR2 YFSETQ come from the germline V gene.

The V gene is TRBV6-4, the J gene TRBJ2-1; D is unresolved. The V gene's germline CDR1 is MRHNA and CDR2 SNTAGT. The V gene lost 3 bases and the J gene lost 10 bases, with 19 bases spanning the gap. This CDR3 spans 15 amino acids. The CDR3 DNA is TGTGCCAGCAGTGAAGGCCTCTCTGGGTCGCAGGAGCAGTTCTTC. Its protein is CASSEGLSGSQEQFF.

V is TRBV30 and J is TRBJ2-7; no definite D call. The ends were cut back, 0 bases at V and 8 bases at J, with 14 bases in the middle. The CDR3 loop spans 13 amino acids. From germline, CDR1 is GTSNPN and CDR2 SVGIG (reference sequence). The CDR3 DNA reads TGTGCCTGGAGTGTGACCGCTAGAACCCAGCAGTACTTC. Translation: CAWSVTARTQQYF.

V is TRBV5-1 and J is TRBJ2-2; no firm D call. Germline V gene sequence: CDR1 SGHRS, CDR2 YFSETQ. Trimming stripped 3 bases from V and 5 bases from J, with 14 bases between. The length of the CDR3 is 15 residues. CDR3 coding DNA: TGCGCCAGCAGCTCTGACTTGGAACCAACCGGGGAGCTGTTTTTT. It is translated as CASSSDLEPTGELFF.

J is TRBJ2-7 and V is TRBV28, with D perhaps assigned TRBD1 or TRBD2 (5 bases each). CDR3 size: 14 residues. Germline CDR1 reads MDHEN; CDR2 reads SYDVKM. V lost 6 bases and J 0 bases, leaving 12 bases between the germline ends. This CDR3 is CASRRDVVSYEQYF. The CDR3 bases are TGTGCCAGCAGACGGGACGTGGTCTCCTACGAGCAGTACTTC.

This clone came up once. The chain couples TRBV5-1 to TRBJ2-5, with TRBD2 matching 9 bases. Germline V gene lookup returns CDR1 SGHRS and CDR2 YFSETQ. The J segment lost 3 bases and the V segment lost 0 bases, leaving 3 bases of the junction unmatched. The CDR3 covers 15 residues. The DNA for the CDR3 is TGCGCCAGCAGCTTGGGACTAGCGGCTAAAGAGACCCAGTACTTC. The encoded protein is CASSLGLAAKETQYF.

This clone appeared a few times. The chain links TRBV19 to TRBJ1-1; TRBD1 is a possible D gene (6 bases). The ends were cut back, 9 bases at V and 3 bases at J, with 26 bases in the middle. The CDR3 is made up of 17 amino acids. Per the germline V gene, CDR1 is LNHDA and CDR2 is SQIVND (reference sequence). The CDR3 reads CARPAGQPPGRDTEAFF. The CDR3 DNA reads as TGTGCCAGACCTGCTGGACAGCCACCTGGAAGGGACACTGAAGCTTTCTTT.

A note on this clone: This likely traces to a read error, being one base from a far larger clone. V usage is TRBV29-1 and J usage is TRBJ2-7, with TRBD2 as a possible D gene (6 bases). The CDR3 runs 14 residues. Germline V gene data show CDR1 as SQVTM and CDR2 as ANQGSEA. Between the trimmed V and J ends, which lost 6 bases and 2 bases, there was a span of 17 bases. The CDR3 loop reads CSVWAGREPYEQYF. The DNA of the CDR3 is TGCAGCGTGTGGGCTGGGCGGGAACCCTACGAGCAGTACTTC.

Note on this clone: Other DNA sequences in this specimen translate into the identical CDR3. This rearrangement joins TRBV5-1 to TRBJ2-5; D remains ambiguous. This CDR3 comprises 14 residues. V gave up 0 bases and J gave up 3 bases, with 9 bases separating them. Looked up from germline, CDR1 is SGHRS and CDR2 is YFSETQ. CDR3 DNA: TGCGCCAGCAGCTTGGGCGGCAACAAAGAGACCCAGTACTTC. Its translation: CASSLGGNKETQYF.

DNA of the CDR3: TGTGCCAGCAGCTTAAGAGTCGGACGGAACTACGAGCAGTACTTC. It is translated as CASSLRVGRNYEQYF. The V call is TRBV7-2, the J call TRBJ2-7; D unresolved. Germline V lookup: CDR1 SGHTA, CDR2 FQGNSA. This CDR3 contains 15 residues. V was pared by 2 bases and J by 3 bases, with 14 bases between.

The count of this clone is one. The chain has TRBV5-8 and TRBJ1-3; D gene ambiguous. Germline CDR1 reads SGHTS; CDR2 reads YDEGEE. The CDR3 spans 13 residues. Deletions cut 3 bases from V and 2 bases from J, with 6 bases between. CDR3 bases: TGTGCCAGCAGCTGGGCAGCTGGAAACACCATATATTTT. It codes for CASSWAAGNTIYF.

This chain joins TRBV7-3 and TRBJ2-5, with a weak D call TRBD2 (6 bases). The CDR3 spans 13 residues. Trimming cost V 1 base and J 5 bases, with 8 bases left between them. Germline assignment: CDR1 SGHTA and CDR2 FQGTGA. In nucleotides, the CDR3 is TGTGCCAGCAGCTTAAATCTAGCGGAGACCCAGTACTTC. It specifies CASSLNLAETQYF.

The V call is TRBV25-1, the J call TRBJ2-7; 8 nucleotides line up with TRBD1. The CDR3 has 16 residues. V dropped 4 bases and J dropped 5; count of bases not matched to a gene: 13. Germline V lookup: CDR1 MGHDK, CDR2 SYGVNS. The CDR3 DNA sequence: TGTGCCAGCAGTGGGCCAGGGGGCGCTACCACGAACGAGCAGTACTTC. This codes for CASSGPGGATTNEQYF.

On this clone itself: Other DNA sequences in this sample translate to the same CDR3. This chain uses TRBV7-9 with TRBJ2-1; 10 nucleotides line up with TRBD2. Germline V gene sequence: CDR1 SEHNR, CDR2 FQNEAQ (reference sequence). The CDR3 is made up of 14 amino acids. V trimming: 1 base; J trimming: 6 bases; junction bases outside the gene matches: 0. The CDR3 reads CASSLGTSGNEQFF. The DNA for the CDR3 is TGTGCCAGCAGCTTAGGGACTAGCGGCAATGAGCAGTTCTTC.